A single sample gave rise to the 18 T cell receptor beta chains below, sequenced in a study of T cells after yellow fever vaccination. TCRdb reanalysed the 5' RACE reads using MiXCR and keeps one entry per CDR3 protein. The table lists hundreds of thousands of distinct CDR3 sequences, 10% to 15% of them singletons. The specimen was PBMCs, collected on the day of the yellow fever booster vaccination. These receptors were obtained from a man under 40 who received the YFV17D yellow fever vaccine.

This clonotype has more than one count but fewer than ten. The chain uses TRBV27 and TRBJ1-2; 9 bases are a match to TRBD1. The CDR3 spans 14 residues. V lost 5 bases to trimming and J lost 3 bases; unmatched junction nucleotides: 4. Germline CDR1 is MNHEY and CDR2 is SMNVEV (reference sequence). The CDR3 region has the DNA TGTGCCAGCAGTGCCGGGACAGGGTACTATGGCTACACCTTC. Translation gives CASSAGTGYYGYTF.

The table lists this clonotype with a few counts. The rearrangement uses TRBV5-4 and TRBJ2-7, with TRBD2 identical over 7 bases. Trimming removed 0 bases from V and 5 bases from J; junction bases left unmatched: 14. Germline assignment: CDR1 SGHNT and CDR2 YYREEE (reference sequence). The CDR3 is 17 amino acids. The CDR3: CASSLGTRPTGGDEQYF. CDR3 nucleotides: TGTGCCAGCAGCTTGGGGACTAGACCCACCGGCGGGGACGAGCAGTACTTC.

CDR3 region: CASIFWTSGTDTQYF. The CDR3 coding sequence is TGTGCCAGCATTTTTTGGACTAGCGGCACAGATACGCAGTATTTT. The chain is built from TRBV12-3 or TRBV12-4 and TRBJ2-3, with 9 bases lining up with TRBD2. J lost 1 base, V lost 7 bases, and 6 bases had no gene match. The CDR3 spans 15 residues.

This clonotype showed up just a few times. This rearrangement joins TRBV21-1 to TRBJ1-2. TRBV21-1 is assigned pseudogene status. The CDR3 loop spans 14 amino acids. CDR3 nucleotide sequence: TGTGCCAGCAGCTCTCCTTCGACTAACTATGGCTACACCTTC. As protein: CASSSPSTNYGYTF.

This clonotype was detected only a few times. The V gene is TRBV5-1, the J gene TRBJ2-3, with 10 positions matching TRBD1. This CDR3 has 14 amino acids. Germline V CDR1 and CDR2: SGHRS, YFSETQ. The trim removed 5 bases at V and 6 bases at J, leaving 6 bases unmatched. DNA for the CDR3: TGCGCCAGCAGTACTGGACAGGGGGGGGATACGCAGTATTTT. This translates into CASSTGQGGDTQYF.

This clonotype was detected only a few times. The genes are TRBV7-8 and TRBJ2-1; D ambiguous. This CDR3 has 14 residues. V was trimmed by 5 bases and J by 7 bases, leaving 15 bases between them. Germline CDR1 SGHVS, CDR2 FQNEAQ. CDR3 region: CASSGRPAWNEQFF. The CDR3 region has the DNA TGTGCCAGCAGCGGCAGACCCGCGTGGAATGAGCAGTTCTTC.

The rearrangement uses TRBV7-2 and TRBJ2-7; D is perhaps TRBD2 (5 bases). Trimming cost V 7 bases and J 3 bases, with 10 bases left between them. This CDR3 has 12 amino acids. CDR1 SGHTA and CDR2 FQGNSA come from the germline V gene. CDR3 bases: TGTGCCAGCACGGGAACGAACTACGAGCAGTACTTC. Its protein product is CASTGTNYEQYF.

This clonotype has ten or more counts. CDR3 residues: CASSYESSYEQYF. CDR3 DNA: TGTGCCAGCAGTTACGAGAGCTCCTACGAGCAGTACTTC. The chain has TRBV27 and TRBJ2-7; D gene unclear. CDR1 MNHEY and CDR2 SMNVEV come from the germline V gene (reference sequence). Trimming pared 4 bases from V and 0 bases from J, leaving 7 bases between. The CDR3 sequence is 13 residues long.

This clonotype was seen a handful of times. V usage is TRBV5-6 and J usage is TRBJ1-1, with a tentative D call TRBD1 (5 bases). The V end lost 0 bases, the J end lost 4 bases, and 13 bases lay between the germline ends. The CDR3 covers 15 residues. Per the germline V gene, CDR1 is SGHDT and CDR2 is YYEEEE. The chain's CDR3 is CASSLVDERGTEAFF. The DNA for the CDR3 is TGTGCCAGCAGCTTGGTGGACGAAAGGGGCACTGAAGCTTTCTTT.

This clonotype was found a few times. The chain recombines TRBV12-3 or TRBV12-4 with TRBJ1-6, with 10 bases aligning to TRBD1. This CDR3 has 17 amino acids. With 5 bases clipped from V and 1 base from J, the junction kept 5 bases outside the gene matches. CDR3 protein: CASSPRTGGSYNSPLHF. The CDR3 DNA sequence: TGTGCCAGCAGTCCCAGGACAGGGGGGTCCTATAATTCACCCCTCCACTTT.

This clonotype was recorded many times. Here the CDR3 reads CSARREVGSEFF. The CDR3 nucleotides read TGCAGTGCTAGGAGAGAGGTCGGTTCGGAGTTCTTC. The rearrangement links TRBV20-1 to TRBJ2-1; D not resolved. The germline CDR1 and CDR2 sequences are DFQATT and SNEGSKA (reference sequence). V was pared by 3 bases and J by 14 bases, with 17 bases between. The CDR3 loop spans 12 amino acids.

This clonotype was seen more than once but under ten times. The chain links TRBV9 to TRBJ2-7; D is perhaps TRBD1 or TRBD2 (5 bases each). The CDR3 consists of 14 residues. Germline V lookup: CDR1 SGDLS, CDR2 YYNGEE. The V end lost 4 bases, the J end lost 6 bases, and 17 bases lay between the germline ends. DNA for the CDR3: TGTGCCAGCAGCTTTACCGGGACCTTTGGCGAGCAGTACTTC. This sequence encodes CASSFTGTFGEQYF.

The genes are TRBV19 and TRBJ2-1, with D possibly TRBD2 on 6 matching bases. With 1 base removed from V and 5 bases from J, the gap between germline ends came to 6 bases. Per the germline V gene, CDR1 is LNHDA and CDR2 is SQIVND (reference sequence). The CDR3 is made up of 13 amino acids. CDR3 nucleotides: TGTGCCAGTAGTATAGCGGGGGACAATGAGCAGTTCTTC. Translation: CASSIAGDNEQFF.

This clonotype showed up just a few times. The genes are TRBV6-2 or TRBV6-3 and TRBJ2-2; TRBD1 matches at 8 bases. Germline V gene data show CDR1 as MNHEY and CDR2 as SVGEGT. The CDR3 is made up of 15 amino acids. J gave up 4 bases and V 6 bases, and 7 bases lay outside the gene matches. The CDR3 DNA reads TGTGCCAGCAGGGCGGACAGGGTGGCCACCGGGGAGCTGTTTTTT. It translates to CASRADRVATGELFF.

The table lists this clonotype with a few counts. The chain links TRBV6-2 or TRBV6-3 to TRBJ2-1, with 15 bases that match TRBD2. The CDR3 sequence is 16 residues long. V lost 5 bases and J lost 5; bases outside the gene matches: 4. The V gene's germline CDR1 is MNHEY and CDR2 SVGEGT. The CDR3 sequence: CASSKGLAGGHNEQFF. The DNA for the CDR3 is TGTGCCAGCAGTAAGGGACTAGCGGGAGGTCACAATGAGCAGTTCTTC.

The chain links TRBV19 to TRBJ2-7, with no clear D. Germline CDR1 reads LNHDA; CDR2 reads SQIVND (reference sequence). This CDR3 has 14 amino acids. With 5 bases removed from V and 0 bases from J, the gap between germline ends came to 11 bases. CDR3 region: CASSSLTSSYEQYF. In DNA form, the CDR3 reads TGTGCCAGTAGTTCCCTGACCAGCTCCTACGAGCAGTACTTC.

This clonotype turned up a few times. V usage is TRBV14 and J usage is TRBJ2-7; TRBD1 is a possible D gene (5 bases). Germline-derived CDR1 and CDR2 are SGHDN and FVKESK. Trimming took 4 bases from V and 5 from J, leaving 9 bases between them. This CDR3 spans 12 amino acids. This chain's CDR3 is CASSRQSHEQYF. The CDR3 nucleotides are TGTGCCAGCAGCCGACAGAGTCACGAGCAGTACTTC.

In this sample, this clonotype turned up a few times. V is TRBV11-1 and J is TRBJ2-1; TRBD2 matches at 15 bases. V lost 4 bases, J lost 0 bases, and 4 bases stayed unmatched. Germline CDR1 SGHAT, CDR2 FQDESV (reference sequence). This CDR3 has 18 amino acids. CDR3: CASSSGTSGRSSYNEQFF. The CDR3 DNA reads TGTGCCAGCAGCTCCGGGACTAGCGGGAGGTCCTCCTACAATGAGCAGTTCTTC.